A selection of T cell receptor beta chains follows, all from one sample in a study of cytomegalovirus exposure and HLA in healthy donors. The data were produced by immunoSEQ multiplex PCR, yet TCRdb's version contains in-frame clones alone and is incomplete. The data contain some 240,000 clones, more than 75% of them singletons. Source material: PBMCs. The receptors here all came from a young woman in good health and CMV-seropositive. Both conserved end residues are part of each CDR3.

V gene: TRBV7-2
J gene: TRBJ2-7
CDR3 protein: CASSLELPYEQYF

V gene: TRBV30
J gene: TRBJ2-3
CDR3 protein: CAWGWGGTPDTQYF

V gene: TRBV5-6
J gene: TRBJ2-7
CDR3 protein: CASSLETSGSSYEQYF

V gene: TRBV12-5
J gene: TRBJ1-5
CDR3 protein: CASSGSGNQPQHF

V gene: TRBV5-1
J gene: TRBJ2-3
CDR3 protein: CASSLQGTDTQYF

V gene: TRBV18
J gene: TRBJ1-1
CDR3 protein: CASSPQTGANTEAFF

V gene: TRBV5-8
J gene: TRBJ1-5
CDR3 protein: CASSLAFGVQPQHF

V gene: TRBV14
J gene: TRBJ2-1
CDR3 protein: CASSPGVHEQFF

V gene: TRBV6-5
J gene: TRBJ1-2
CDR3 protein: CASSYEARGYTF

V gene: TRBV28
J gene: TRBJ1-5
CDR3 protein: CASSGRQGPNQPQHF

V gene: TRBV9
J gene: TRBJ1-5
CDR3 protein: CASRLAENQPQHF

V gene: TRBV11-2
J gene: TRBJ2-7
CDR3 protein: CASSLDRGTNAYEQYF

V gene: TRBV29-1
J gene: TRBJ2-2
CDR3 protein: CSVDPSASGHTGELFF

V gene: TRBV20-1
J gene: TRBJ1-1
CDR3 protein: CSASQGPEAFF

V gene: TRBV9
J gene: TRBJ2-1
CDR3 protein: CASSITSDSYNEQFF

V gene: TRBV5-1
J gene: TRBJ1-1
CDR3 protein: CASSLATVGDEAFF

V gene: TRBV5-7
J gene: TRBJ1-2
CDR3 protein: CASSLQGNYGYTF

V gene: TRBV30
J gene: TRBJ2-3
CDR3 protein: CAWSRRDQRGGGDTQYF

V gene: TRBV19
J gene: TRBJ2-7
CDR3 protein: CASSQVGGQGAQEQYF

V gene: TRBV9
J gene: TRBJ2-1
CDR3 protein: CASSIHRAGGNNEQFF

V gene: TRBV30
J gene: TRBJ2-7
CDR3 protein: CAWSVQRGLYEQYF

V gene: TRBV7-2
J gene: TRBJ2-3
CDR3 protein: CASSLRLAFPDTQYF

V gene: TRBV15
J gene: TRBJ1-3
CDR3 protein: CATSQPGQASSGNTIYF

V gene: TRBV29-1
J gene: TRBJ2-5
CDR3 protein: CSAGTSGSSETQYF

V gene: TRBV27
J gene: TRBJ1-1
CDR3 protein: CASTNRGARGNTEAFF

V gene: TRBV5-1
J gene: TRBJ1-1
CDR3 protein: CASRDRGGNTEAFF

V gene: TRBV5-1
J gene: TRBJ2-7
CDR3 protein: CASSLSGQAYEQYF

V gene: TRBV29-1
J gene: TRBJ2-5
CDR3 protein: CSVDGGAAETQYF

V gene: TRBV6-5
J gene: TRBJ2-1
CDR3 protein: CASSPLREGRNEQFF

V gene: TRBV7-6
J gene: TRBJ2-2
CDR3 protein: CASSLGQGGTGELFF

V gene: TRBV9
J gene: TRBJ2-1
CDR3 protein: CASSVGTVFYNEQFF

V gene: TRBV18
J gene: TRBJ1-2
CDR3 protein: CASSPQGAEGYTF

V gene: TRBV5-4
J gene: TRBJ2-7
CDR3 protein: CASSLGTGYEQYF

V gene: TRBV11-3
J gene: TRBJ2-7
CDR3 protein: CASKKRESYEQYF

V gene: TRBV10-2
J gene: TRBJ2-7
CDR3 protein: CASRESLAGTYEQYF

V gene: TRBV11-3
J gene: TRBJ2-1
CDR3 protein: CASSYRTSGRYNEQFF

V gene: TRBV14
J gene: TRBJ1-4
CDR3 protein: CASSQRTGREKLFF

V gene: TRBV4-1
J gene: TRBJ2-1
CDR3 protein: CASSLIADSSLVSSYNEQFF

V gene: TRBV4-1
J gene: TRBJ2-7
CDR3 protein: CASSQDSGTETYEQYF

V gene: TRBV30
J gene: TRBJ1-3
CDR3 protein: CAWRNSGVSGNTIYF